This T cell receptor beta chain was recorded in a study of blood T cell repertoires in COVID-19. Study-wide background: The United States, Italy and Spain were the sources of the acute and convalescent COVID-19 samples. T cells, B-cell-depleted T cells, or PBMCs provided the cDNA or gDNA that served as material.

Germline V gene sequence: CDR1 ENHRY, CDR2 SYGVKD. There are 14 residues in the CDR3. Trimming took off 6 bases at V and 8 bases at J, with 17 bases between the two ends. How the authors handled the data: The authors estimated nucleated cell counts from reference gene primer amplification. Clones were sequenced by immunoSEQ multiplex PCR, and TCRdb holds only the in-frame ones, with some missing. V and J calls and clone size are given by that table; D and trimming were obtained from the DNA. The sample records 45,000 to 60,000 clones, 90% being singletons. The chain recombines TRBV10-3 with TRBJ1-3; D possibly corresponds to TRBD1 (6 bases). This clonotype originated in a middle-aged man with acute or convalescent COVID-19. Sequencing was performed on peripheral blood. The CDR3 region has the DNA TGTGCCATCAGACAACAGGGTGAAGTGGACACCATATATTTT. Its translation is CAIRQQGEVDTIYF.